Listed below are T cell receptor beta chains from one sample, sequenced in a study of a mutant IDH1 vaccine in newly diagnosed glioma. The table came from immunoSEQ multiplex PCR; TCRdb's copy has only in-frame clones and leaves some out. The top ten hold 5.3% of the sample, which has around 100,000 clones, over 75% seen once. Sample: PBMCs, taken from a glioma patient treated with radiotherapy, temozolomide or both. The receptors stem from a man between 35 and 55 years old with glioma. Some clones in this sample may be carry-over from other donors' samples. The CDR3 runs from the conserved cysteine through the conserved F or W. Fields, in order: J gene, clone size, D gene, V gene, CDR3 protein, CDR3 DNA. D genes are given only for firm matches. Size is omitted from some rows. Given values are once, few, many or a class for expanded clones.

J: TRBJ1-2
size: NA
D: TRBD1
V: TRBV7-9
CDR3: CASSLVSGGAVIFGYTF
DNA: TGTGCCAGCAGCTTAGTTTCAGGGGGCGCGGTGATCTTTGGCTACACCTTC

J: TRBJ1-2
size: NA
D: NA
V: TRBV7-9
CDR3: CASSFARPSQEANYGYTF
DNA: TGTGCCAGCAGCTTTGCCCGCCCCTCACAGGAAGCCAACTATGGCTACACCTTC

J: TRBJ1-2
size: NA
D: NA
V: TRBV9
CDR3: CASSVGGVDYGYTF
DNA: TGTGCCAGCAGCGTAGGCGGGGTAGACTATGGCTACACCTTC

J: TRBJ1-3
size: NA
D: NA
V: TRBV7-2
CDR3: CASSYYRGTGNTIYF
DNA: TGTGCCAGCAGCTACTACCGTGGGACTGGAAACACCATATATTTT

J: TRBJ1-1
size: NA
D: NA
V: TRBV6-1
CDR3: CASTDMGMNTEAFF
DNA: TGTGCCAGCACCGATATGGGTATGAACACTGAAGCTTTCTTT

J: TRBJ2-7
size: NA
D: NA
V: TRBV5-1
CDR3: CASSSEPGLSYEQYF
DNA: TGCGCCAGCAGCTCAGAACCGGGACTTTCCTACGAGCAGTACTTC

J: TRBJ2-4
size: NA
D: TRBD1
V: TRBV4-1
CDR3: CASSRTFRQGPSEPLAKNIQYF
DNA: TGCGCCAGCAGCCGAACCTTTAGACAGGGTCCAAGCGAACCTCTAGCCAAAAACATTCAGTACTTC

J: TRBJ1-3
size: NA
D: NA
V: TRBV6-5
CDR3: CASTRGPGNTIYF
DNA: TGTGCCAGCACCAGGGGCCCCGGAAACACCATATATTTT

J: TRBJ1-6
size: NA
D: TRBD1
V: TRBV5-1
CDR3: CASSLVGQGYSPLHF
DNA: TGCGCCAGCAGCTTGGTCGGACAGGGGTATTCACCCCTCCACTTT

J: TRBJ2-3
size: NA
D: TRBD1
V: TRBV5-1
CDR3: CASRQGSGTDTQYF
DNA: TGCGCCAGCAGACAGGGGTCGGGCACAGATACGCAGTATTTT

J: TRBJ2-1
size: NA
D: TRBD2
V: TRBV29-1
CDR3: CSVGTSGYNEQFF
DNA: TGCAGCGTTGGGACTAGCGGGTACAATGAGCAGTTCTTC

J: TRBJ1-5
size: NA
D: NA
V: TRBV29-1
CDR3: CSVGGGDQPQHF
DNA: TGCAGCGTTGGGGGGGGTGATCAGCCCCAGCATTTT

J: TRBJ2-7
size: NA
D: NA
V: TRBV27
CDR3: CASSLSGGYVGEQYF
DNA: TGTGCCAGCAGTTTATCGGGGGGATATGTTGGCGAGCAGTACTTC

J: TRBJ1-1
size: NA
D: NA
V: TRBV6-1
CDR3: CASSVGDLRIRGTEAFF
DNA: TGTGCCAGCAGTGTCGGGGATTTAAGGATACGCGGCACTGAAGCTTTCTTT

J: TRBJ2-7
size: NA
D: TRBD1
V: TRBV2
CDR3: CASSETGQYYEQYF
DNA: TGTGCCAGCAGTGAAACGGGACAGTACTACGAGCAGTACTTC

J: TRBJ2-7
size: NA
D: TRBD1
V: TRBV6-5
CDR3: CASSYDRGNEQYF
DNA: TGTGCCAGCAGTTACGACAGGGGTAACGAGCAGTACTTC

J: TRBJ2-2
size: NA
D: TRBD2
V: TRBV5-1
CDR3: CASSSVYGGGTTGELFF
DNA: TGCGCCAGCAGCTCTGTTTATGGCGGGGGTACCACCGGGGAGCTGTTTTTT

J: TRBJ1-1
size: NA
D: NA
V: TRBV6-5
CDR3: CASHLNTEAFF
DNA: TGTGCCAGCCACCTCAACACTGAAGCTTTCTTT

J: TRBJ1-2
size: NA
D: NA
V: TRBV11-2
CDR3: CASSLQGGYGYTF
DNA: TGTGCCAGCAGCTTGCAGGGTGGCTATGGCTACACCTTC

J: TRBJ1-6
size: NA
D: NA
V: TRBV6-6
CDR3: CASSYELGRWDSPLHF
DNA: TGTGCCAGCAGTTACGAGCTGGGGCGATGGGATTCACCCCTCCACTTT

J: TRBJ2-7
size: NA
D: NA
V: TRBV7-9
CDR3: CASSYPGSKGYF
DNA: TGTGCCAGCAGCTATCCCGGCTCTAAGGGGTACTTC

J: TRBJ2-7
size: NA
D: NA
V: TRBV25-1
CDR3: CASSTQGTGFHEQYF
DNA: TGTGCCAGCAGTACACAAGGTACGGGGTTCCACGAGCAGTACTTC

J: TRBJ1-3
size: NA
D: TRBD1
V: TRBV6-5
CDR3: CASSQGASSGNTIYF
DNA: TGTGCCAGCAGCCAGGGGGCCAGCTCTGGAAACACCATATATTTT

J: TRBJ1-5
size: NA
D: NA
V: TRBV5-6
CDR3: CASSLGPDTMRPQHF
DNA: TGTGCCAGCAGCTTGGGCCCGGACACCATGAGACCCCAGCATTTT

J: TRBJ1-6
size: NA
D: NA
V: TRBV2
CDR3: CASSAQGLEPLHF
DNA: TGTGCCAGCAGTGCACAGGGTTTAGAGCCCCTCCACTTT

J: TRBJ1-3
size: NA
D: TRBD1
V: TRBV27
CDR3: CASSLSGQAGNTIYF
DNA: TGTGCCAGCAGTTTATCTGGACAGGCTGGAAACACCATATATTTT

J: TRBJ1-3
size: NA
D: NA
V: TRBV30
CDR3: CASMDSGNTIYF
DNA: TGTGCCTCAATGGACTCTGGAAACACCATATATTTT

J: TRBJ1-1
size: once
D: TRBD1
V: TRBV5-3
CDR3: CARSLAHRGPEAFF
DNA: TGTGCCAGAAGCTTGGCCCACAGGGGGCCTGAAGCTTTCTTT

J: TRBJ1-5
size: NA
D: TRBD1
V: TRBV6-5
CDR3: CASSYSGTGDQPQHF
DNA: TGTGCCAGCAGTTACTCGGGGACAGGGGATCAGCCCCAGCATTTT

J: TRBJ2-2
size: NA
D: TRBD1
V: TRBV2
CDR3: CASRVGTGVGELFF
DNA: TGTGCCAGCAGAGTCGGGACAGGGGTCGGGGAGCTGTTTTTT

J: TRBJ2-2
size: NA
D: TRBD1
V: TRBV7-2
CDR3: CASSSSRDRAGTGELFF
DNA: TGTGCCAGCAGCTCATCCCGGGACAGGGCGGGCACCGGGGAGCTGTTTTTT

J: TRBJ1-4
size: NA
D: NA
V: TRBV5-6
CDR3: CASSWARQATNEKLFF
DNA: TGTGCCAGCAGCTGGGCCAGACAGGCAACTAATGAAAAACTGTTTTTT

J: TRBJ2-7
size: NA
D: TRBD1
V: TRBV6-1
CDR3: CASMGQKYEQYF
DNA: TGTGCCAGCATGGGACAGAAATACGAGCAGTACTTC

J: TRBJ2-1
size: NA
D: TRBD1
V: TRBV13
CDR3: CASSPTGTGYNEQFF
DNA: TGTGCCAGCAGTCCAACCGGGACAGGCTACAATGAGCAGTTCTTC

J: TRBJ1-5
size: NA
D: NA
V: TRBV19
CDR3: CASTKQLYQPQHF
DNA: TGTGCCAGTACTAAACAGCTATATCAGCCCCAGCATTTT

J: TRBJ1-2
size: NA
D: TRBD1
V: TRBV7-9
CDR3: CASSLADRDEGYTF
DNA: TGTGCCAGCAGCTTAGCCGACAGGGATGAGGGCTACACCTTC

J: TRBJ2-1
size: NA
D: TRBD1
V: TRBV6-5
CDR3: CASSRGQGNLNEQFF
DNA: TGTGCCAGCAGCCGAGGACAGGGGAATCTCAATGAGCAGTTCTTC

J: TRBJ1-5
size: NA
D: TRBD1
V: TRBV6-6
CDR3: CASRSQGAGNQPQHF
DNA: TGTGCCAGCAGATCTCAGGGGGCTGGCAATCAGCCCCAGCATTTT

J: TRBJ2-5
size: NA
D: NA
V: TRBV30
CDR3: CAWSWNTQETQYF
DNA: TGTGCCTGGAGTTGGAACACCCAAGAGACCCAGTACTTC

J: TRBJ1-3
size: NA
D: NA
V: TRBV30
CDR3: CAWSVLAGGSGNTIYF
DNA: TGTGCCTGGAGTGTACTGGCCGGGGGATCTGGAAACACCATATATTTT

J: TRBJ2-7
size: NA
D: NA
V: TRBV10-1
CDR3: CASSGDKSYEQYF
DNA: TGCGCCAGCAGTGGGGACAAGTCCTACGAGCAGTACTTC

J: TRBJ1-1
size: NA
D: NA
V: TRBV29-1
CDR3: CSVVGLYTEAFF
DNA: TGCAGCGTTGTAGGGTTGTACACTGAAGCTTTCTTT

J: TRBJ1-2
size: NA
D: NA
V: TRBV6-4
CDR3: CASSDFRRGYTF
DNA: TGTGCCAGCAGTGACTTTAGAAGGGGCTACACCTTC

J: TRBJ2-1
size: once
D: NA
V: TRBV4-1
CDR3: CASSPSLGGGYNEQFF
DNA: TGCGCCAGCAGCCCGTCTCTAGGAGGGGGGTACAATGAGCAGTTCTTC

J: TRBJ2-7
size: NA
D: TRBD1
V: TRBV5-5
CDR3: CASSLVPPPTGSEQYF
DNA: TGTGCCAGCAGCTTGGTTCCCCCGCCGACAGGGAGCGAGCAGTACTTC

J: TRBJ2-7
size: NA
D: NA
V: TRBV5-6
CDR3: CASSWGRRRDEQYF
DNA: TGTGCCAGCAGCTGGGGGCGGAGGAGGGACGAGCAGTACTTC

J: TRBJ1-6
size: NA
D: NA
V: TRBV10-2
CDR3: CASSGGGWTPLHF
DNA: TGCGCCAGCAGTGGGGGGGGATGGACACCCCTCCACTTT

J: TRBJ2-5
size: NA
D: NA
V: TRBV5-4
CDR3: CASSWGTGTQYF
DNA: TGTGCCAGCAGCTGGGGGACTGGGACCCAGTACTTC

J: TRBJ1-2
size: NA
D: TRBD1
V: TRBV7-9
CDR3: CASSPWGQIYGYTF
DNA: TGTGCCAGCAGCCCCTGGGGACAGATCTATGGCTACACCTTC

J: TRBJ2-7
size: NA
D: TRBD2
V: TRBV30
CDR3: CAWSSAGAYEQYF
DNA: TGTGCCTGGAGTTCAGCGGGGGCCTACGAGCAGTACTTC

J: TRBJ1-1
size: NA
D: NA
V: TRBV5-4
CDR3: CASSFGGRNTEAFF
DNA: TGTGCCAGCAGCTTCGGGGGCCGGAACACTGAAGCTTTCTTT

J: TRBJ2-3
size: NA
D: NA
V: TRBV7-9
CDR3: CASSFTDTQYF
DNA: TGTGCCAGCAGCTTCACAGATACGCAGTATTTT

J: TRBJ2-5
size: NA
D: TRBD2
V: TRBV19
CDR3: CASRGTSGARETQYF
DNA: TGTGCCAGCCGAGGGACTAGCGGGGCTCGAGAGACCCAGTACTTC

J: TRBJ2-1
size: NA
D: NA
V: TRBV30
CDR3: CACWWGGGNIVQFF
DNA: TGTGCCTGCTGGTGGGGGGGCGGGAATATAGTGCAGTTCTTC